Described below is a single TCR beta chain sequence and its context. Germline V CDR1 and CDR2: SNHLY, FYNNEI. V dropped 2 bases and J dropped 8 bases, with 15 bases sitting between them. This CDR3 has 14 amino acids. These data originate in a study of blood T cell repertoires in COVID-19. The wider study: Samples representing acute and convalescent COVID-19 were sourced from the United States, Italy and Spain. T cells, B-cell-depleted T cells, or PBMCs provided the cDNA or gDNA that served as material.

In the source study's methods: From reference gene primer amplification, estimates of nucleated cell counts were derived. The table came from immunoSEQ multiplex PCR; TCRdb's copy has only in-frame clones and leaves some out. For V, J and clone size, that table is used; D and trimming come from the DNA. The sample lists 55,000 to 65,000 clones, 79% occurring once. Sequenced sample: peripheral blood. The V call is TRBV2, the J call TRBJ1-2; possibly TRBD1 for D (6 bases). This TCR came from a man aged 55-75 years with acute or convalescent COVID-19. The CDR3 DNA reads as TGTGCCAGCAGTGAAACTCTCACAGGGAAGGGCTACACCTTC. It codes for CASSETLTGKGYTF.